This T cell receptor (beta chain) was found in a study of blood T cell repertoires in COVID-19. The protocol was immunoSEQ multiplex PCR, while the TCRdb copy is restricted to in-frame clones and leaves out a portion. The sample includes approximately 200,000 clones, roughly 80% seen only once; the top ten take around 5%. The V end lost 5 bases, the J end lost 4 bases, and 18 bases lay between the germline ends. Germline values: CDR1 MDHEN, CDR2 SYDVKM. The CDR3 loop spans 15 amino acids. The source of this sequence is a human donor in a cohort sampled during active COVID-19. This chain connects TRBV28 to TRBJ2-7; D is undetermined. Material for sequencing was peripheral blood. The DNA of the CDR3 is TGTGCCAGCAGTCCCGCGGCCGTATCGGAGTACGAGCAGTACTTC. Translating it yields CASSPAAVSEYEQYF. Full variable domain (remainder filled in from reference TRBV28 and TRBJ2-7): DVKVTQSSRYLVKRTGEKVFLECVQDMDHENMFWYRQDPGLGLRLIYFSYDVKMKEKGDIPEGYSVSREKKERFSLILESASTNQTSMYLCASSPAAVSEYEQYFGPGTRLTVT.